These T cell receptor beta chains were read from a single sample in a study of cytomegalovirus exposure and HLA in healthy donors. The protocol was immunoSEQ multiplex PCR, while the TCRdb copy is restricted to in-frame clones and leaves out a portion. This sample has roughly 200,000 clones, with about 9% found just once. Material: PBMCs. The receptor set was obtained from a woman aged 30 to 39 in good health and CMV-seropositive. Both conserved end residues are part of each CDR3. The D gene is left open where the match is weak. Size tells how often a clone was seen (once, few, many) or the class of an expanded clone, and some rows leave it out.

cdr3_nt: TGTGCCAGTAGTATAGCGCTGAGGCCCCGTGGAGATACGCAGTATTTT
cdr3_aa: CASSIALRPRGDTQYF
v_call: TRBV19
j_call: TRBJ2-3
clone_size: NA
d_call: NA

cdr3_nt: TGTGCCAGCTCACGGGAGGTTCTTAATGAAAAACTGTTTTTT
cdr3_aa: CASSREVLNEKLFF
v_call: TRBV18
j_call: TRBJ1-4
clone_size: NA
d_call: NA

cdr3_nt: TGTGCCAGCAGTTACGGGACTAGCGGGGGCAATGAGCAGTTCTTC
cdr3_aa: CASSYGTSGGNEQFF
v_call: TRBV6-5
j_call: TRBJ2-1
clone_size: few
d_call: TRBD2

cdr3_nt: TGTGCCTTGGGCACTAAGGGACTAGCGGAAAACTACAATGAGCAGTTCTTC
cdr3_aa: CALGTKGLAENYNEQFF
v_call: TRBV30
j_call: TRBJ2-1
clone_size: few
d_call: TRBD2

cdr3_nt: TGTGCCAGCAGCTTAGACAGGGGTTCCTACAATGAGCAGTTCTTC
cdr3_aa: CASSLDRGSYNEQFF
v_call: TRBV7-6
j_call: TRBJ2-1
clone_size: NA
d_call: TRBD1

cdr3_nt: TGTGCCAGCAGCAGGGGACAGCTTCCTCCGAACGAGCAGTACTTC
cdr3_aa: CASSRGQLPPNEQYF
v_call: TRBV5-5
j_call: TRBJ2-7
clone_size: NA
d_call: TRBD1

cdr3_nt: TGTGCCAGCAGCTTAGGGGGAGGGTCAAGAGGAGCCAACGTCCTGACTTTC
cdr3_aa: CASSLGGGSRGANVLTF
v_call: TRBV7-2
j_call: TRBJ2-6
clone_size: few
d_call: TRBD2

cdr3_nt: TGTGCCAGCAGCTTAGTGGTAGGACAGGGAAGAGAAAAACTGTTTTTT
cdr3_aa: CASSLVVGQGREKLFF
v_call: TRBV7-9
j_call: TRBJ1-4
clone_size: few
d_call: TRBD1

cdr3_nt: TGTGCCAGCAGGGATTCCAGGGTAGGCTACACCTTC
cdr3_aa: CASRDSRVGYTF
v_call: TRBV6-6
j_call: TRBJ1-2
clone_size: few
d_call: NA

cdr3_nt: TGCGCCAGCAGCTTGGCTCGTGCAGATACGCAGTATTTT
cdr3_aa: CASSLARADTQYF
v_call: TRBV5-1
j_call: TRBJ2-3
clone_size: NA
d_call: NA

cdr3_nt: TGTGCCAGCAGTGATACAGGGGGCCCTAACTATGGCTACACCTTC
cdr3_aa: CASSDTGGPNYGYTF
v_call: TRBV6-1
j_call: TRBJ1-2
clone_size: NA
d_call: TRBD1

cdr3_nt: TGTGCTAGTGGTTCCTCTAGCAGAGAGACCCAGTACTTC
cdr3_aa: CASGSSSRETQYF
v_call: TRBV12-5
j_call: TRBJ2-5
clone_size: few
d_call: NA

cdr3_nt: TGTGCCAGCAGTTTATGGGGTATGGGGGGTATCGCCCTAGGCAATGAGCAGTTCTTC
cdr3_aa: CASSLWGMGGIALGNEQFF
v_call: TRBV27
j_call: TRBJ2-1
clone_size: NA
d_call: NA

cdr3_nt: TGTGCCAGCAGCTTCGGGACTAGCGGCTACTACGAGCAGTACTTC
cdr3_aa: CASSFGTSGYYEQYF
v_call: TRBV11-2
j_call: TRBJ2-7
clone_size: NA
d_call: TRBD2

cdr3_nt: TGTGCCAGCAACTTTGGGGGGACGTCGAACACCGGGGAGCTGTTTTTT
cdr3_aa: CASNFGGTSNTGELFF
v_call: TRBV2
j_call: TRBJ2-2
clone_size: few
d_call: NA

cdr3_nt: TGTGCCAGCAGTCAACAGGGGATGAACACTGAAGCTTTCTTT
cdr3_aa: CASSQQGMNTEAFF
v_call: TRBV2
j_call: TRBJ1-1
clone_size: few
d_call: TRBD1

cdr3_nt: TGTGCCAGCAGCCAAAATACAGGGTATGTCTACACCTTC
cdr3_aa: CASSQNTGYVYTF
v_call: TRBV6-1
j_call: TRBJ1-2
clone_size: NA
d_call: NA

cdr3_nt: TGCGCCAGCAGTGAGCCGGGACTAGCGGCGTACGAGCAGTACTTC
cdr3_aa: CASSEPGLAAYEQYF
v_call: TRBV10-1
j_call: TRBJ2-7
clone_size: NA
d_call: TRBD2

cdr3_nt: TGTGCCAGCAGCTCCGTCGCCGGGACAGGGAATTACGAGCAGTACTTC
cdr3_aa: CASSSVAGTGNYEQYF
v_call: TRBV5-5
j_call: TRBJ2-7
clone_size: NA
d_call: TRBD1

cdr3_nt: TGTGCCAGCAGCTTAACGACGTCGGGACAGGGCTACGAGCAGTACTTC
cdr3_aa: CASSLTTSGQGYEQYF
v_call: TRBV7-3
j_call: TRBJ2-7
clone_size: few
d_call: TRBD1

cdr3_nt: TGTGCCAGCAGACTAGCCCCTGACGCAAACTATGGCTACACCTTC
cdr3_aa: CASRLAPDANYGYTF
v_call: TRBV27
j_call: TRBJ1-2
clone_size: NA
d_call: NA

cdr3_nt: TGTGCCAGCAGTGAAGGGGAGACAGGGTATAGCAATCAGCCCCAGCATTTT
cdr3_aa: CASSEGETGYSNQPQHF
v_call: TRBV6-1
j_call: TRBJ1-5
clone_size: few
d_call: TRBD1

cdr3_nt: TGTGCCAGCAGCCGGAACTTGGAGCATCAGCCCCAGCATTTT
cdr3_aa: CASSRNLEHQPQHF
v_call: TRBV2
j_call: TRBJ1-5
clone_size: few
d_call: NA

cdr3_nt: TGTGCCAGCAATTTAGCGGGAGGGAACGTGGAGCAGTACTTC
cdr3_aa: CASNLAGGNVEQYF
v_call: TRBV2
j_call: TRBJ2-7
clone_size: few
d_call: TRBD2

cdr3_nt: TGTGCCTGGAGCCGCCTCGTAGTGGACACTGAAGCTTTCTTT
cdr3_aa: CAWSRLVVDTEAFF
v_call: TRBV30
j_call: TRBJ1-1
clone_size: NA
d_call: NA

cdr3_nt: TGCGCCAGCACCCACATCATGGGGACAGACTTCTATGGCTACACCTTC
cdr3_aa: CASTHIMGTDFYGYTF
v_call: TRBV4-1
j_call: TRBJ1-2
clone_size: NA
d_call: TRBD1

cdr3_nt: TGCGCCAGCAGCATTAAACCAGGACTAGCGGGAGAGACTAAGAATGAGCAGTTCTTC
cdr3_aa: CASSIKPGLAGETKNEQFF
v_call: TRBV5-1
j_call: TRBJ2-1
clone_size: NA
d_call: TRBD2

cdr3_nt: TGTGCCAGCAGTTACGCGGGGACAGGACCCGACGAGCAGTACTTC
cdr3_aa: CASSYAGTGPDEQYF
v_call: TRBV6-5
j_call: TRBJ2-7
clone_size: few
d_call: TRBD1

cdr3_nt: TGTGCCAGCAGCCGGGGTTACAGGGTAGCTAACTATGGCTACACCTTC
cdr3_aa: CASSRGYRVANYGYTF
v_call: TRBV7-2
j_call: TRBJ1-2
clone_size: few
d_call: NA

cdr3_nt: TGTGCCAGCAGCTTGGTGGCAGGGAATGGCTACACCTTC
cdr3_aa: CASSLVAGNGYTF
v_call: TRBV5-4
j_call: TRBJ1-2
clone_size: few
d_call: NA

cdr3_nt: TGTGCCAGCAGTTACTGGGGAGGGCCAGGTAATGAGCAGTTCTTC
cdr3_aa: CASSYWGGPGNEQFF
v_call: TRBV6-6
j_call: TRBJ2-1
clone_size: few
d_call: TRBD2

cdr3_nt: TGTGCCAGCATGCAGGACACCGGGGAGCTGTTTTTT
cdr3_aa: CASMQDTGELFF
v_call: TRBV9
j_call: TRBJ2-2
clone_size: NA
d_call: NA

cdr3_nt: TGTGCCAGCTCACCGGAGGACTTCCCGGGCTATGGCTACACCTTC
cdr3_aa: CASSPEDFPGYGYTF
v_call: TRBV18
j_call: TRBJ1-2
clone_size: NA
d_call: NA

cdr3_nt: TGTGCCAGCAGTGCTACCGTGGGCCCCCCTGAAGCTTTCTTT
cdr3_aa: CASSATVGPPEAFF
v_call: TRBV2
j_call: TRBJ1-1
clone_size: few
d_call: NA

cdr3_nt: TGCGCCAGCAGTGCCCAGGGGAACGAGCAGTACTTC
cdr3_aa: CASSAQGNEQYF
v_call: TRBV10-1
j_call: TRBJ2-7
clone_size: NA
d_call: NA

cdr3_nt: TGCGCCAGCAGTGATCAGGGGCTAGCGGGAGATCATGAGCAGTTCTTC
cdr3_aa: CASSDQGLAGDHEQFF
v_call: TRBV10-1
j_call: TRBJ2-1
clone_size: NA
d_call: TRBD2

cdr3_nt: TGTGCCAGCAGTCCGGGACAATCATCCTACGAGCAGTACTTC
cdr3_aa: CASSPGQSSYEQYF
v_call: TRBV27
j_call: TRBJ2-7
clone_size: few
d_call: NA

cdr3_nt: TGTGCCAGCAGTCGACAGGTCCAAGAGACCCAGTACTTC
cdr3_aa: CASSRQVQETQYF
v_call: TRBV5-8
j_call: TRBJ2-5
clone_size: NA
d_call: NA

cdr3_nt: TGTGCCAGCAAGTTCACAGTAAGGCAGCCCCAGCATTTT
cdr3_aa: CASKFTVRQPQHF
v_call: TRBV6-8
j_call: TRBJ1-5
clone_size: few
d_call: NA

cdr3_nt: TGTGCCAGCACCATAGAGAGATCTACTGGCTACACCTTC
cdr3_aa: CASTIERSTGYTF
v_call: TRBV7-8
j_call: TRBJ1-2
clone_size: NA
d_call: NA

cdr3_nt: TGTGCCAGCAGCGGGGGGGTAGCGGGAGGGTCATACGAGCAGTTCTTC
cdr3_aa: CASSGGVAGGSYEQFF
v_call: TRBV11-2
j_call: TRBJ2-1
clone_size: NA
d_call: TRBD2

cdr3_nt: TGTGCCAGCAGCTTAGATCGGGAGAAAGATACGCAGTATTTT
cdr3_aa: CASSLDREKDTQYF
v_call: TRBV11-2
j_call: TRBJ2-3
clone_size: few
d_call: NA

cdr3_nt: TGTGCCAGCCGACAGCTAGCGGGAGCGAGCTACGAGCAGTACTTC
cdr3_aa: CASRQLAGASYEQYF
v_call: TRBV2
j_call: TRBJ2-7
clone_size: few
d_call: TRBD2

cdr3_nt: TGTGCCAGTAGTATAGGATCGAGGGCGCCTGAAGCTTTCTTT
cdr3_aa: CASSIGSRAPEAFF
v_call: TRBV19
j_call: TRBJ1-1
clone_size: few
d_call: NA

cdr3_nt: TGCGCCAGTCAATCAGGGGCGATCACAGATACGCAGTATTTT
cdr3_aa: CASQSGAITDTQYF
v_call: TRBV5-1
j_call: TRBJ2-3
clone_size: few
d_call: NA

cdr3_nt: TGTGCCAGTAGTATCGCGGGTCAAAGGAACTACGAGCAGTACTTC
cdr3_aa: CASSIAGQRNYEQYF
v_call: TRBV19
j_call: TRBJ2-7
clone_size: NA
d_call: NA